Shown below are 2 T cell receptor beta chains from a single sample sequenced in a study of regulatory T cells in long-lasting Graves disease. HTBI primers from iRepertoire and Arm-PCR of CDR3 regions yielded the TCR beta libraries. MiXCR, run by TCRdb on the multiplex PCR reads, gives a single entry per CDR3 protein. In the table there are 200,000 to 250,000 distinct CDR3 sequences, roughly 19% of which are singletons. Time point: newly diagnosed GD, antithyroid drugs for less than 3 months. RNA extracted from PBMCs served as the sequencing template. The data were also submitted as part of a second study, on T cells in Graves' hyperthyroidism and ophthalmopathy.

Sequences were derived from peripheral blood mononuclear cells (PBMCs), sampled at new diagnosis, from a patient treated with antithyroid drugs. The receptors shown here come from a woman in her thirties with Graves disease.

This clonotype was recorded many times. CDR3 residues: CASSGQVNTGELFF. CDR3 sequence (DNA): TGTGCCAGCAGTGGACAGGTGAACACCGGGGAGCTGTTTTTT. This rearrangement joins TRBV28 to TRBJ2-2; 7 bases are shared with TRBD1. V lost 5 bases to trimming and J lost 1 base; unmatched junction nucleotides: 1. CDR3 length: 14 amino acids. Germline CDR1 reads MDHEN; CDR2 reads SYDVKM.

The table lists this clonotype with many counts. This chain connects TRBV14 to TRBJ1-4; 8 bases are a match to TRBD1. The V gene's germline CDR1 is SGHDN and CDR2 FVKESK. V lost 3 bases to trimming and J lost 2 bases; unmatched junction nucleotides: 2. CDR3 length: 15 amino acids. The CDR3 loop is CASSHRQGTNEKLFF. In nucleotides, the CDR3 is TGTGCCAGCAGCCATAGACAGGGGACTAATGAAAAACTGTTTTTT.